The T cell receptor beta chain under discussion was sequenced for a study of CXCR3-negative and CXCR3-positive naive CD8 T cells. Study details: Libraries each contributed about 1.5 +/- 0.3 million TRB reads, for roughly 140 million in total. General study results and limits: Higher TRB CDR3 hydrophobicity marked CXCR3-positive naive cells relative to CXCR3-negative naive cells. Whereas both naive subsets had comparably high diversity, memory CD8+ cells had much lower diversity.

UMI-labeled TRB cDNA libraries were prepared by 5' RACE. TCRdb processed the 5' RACE reads again and assigns one entry to each CDR3 protein, with no DNA. This sample's table has over 100,000 distinct CDR3 sequences. The CDR3 has 13 residues. The germline V gene encodes CDR1 SGHKS and CDR2 YYEKEE (reference sequence). A remark on this clonotype: What it binds is unknown.

Every subset of CD8+ T cells was sorted in triplicate at approximately 310,000 cells each. Naive CD8+ T cells displayed a CD45RO-CCR7+CD27+CD95- phenotype. The receptor was isolated from a human donor in good health. Some clones in this sample may be carry-over from other donors' samples. The rearrangement uses TRBV5-5 and TRBJ1-1; TCRdb's assignment of TRBD1 cannot be checked, as there is no DNA. Input material: naive CXCR3+ CD8+ T cells from blood. Stated subset: CD45RO-CCR7+CD27+CD95- naive CD8+ T cells expressing CXCR3 (TNR3+). The CDR3 spells CASSSRGYAEAFF.